Detailed here is one T cell receptor (beta chain). Its antigen is currently unknown. TCRdb processed the 5' RACE reads anew with MiXCR; each CDR3 protein has one entry. The sample holds more than 650,000 distinct CDR3 sequences, over 9.5% seen once. The V end was cut by 3 bases, the J end by 3 bases, with 14 bases between. Germline values: CDR1 DFQATT, CDR2 SNEGSKA (reference sequence). CDR3 length: 14 amino acids. This entry comes from a study of CD8 T cells in ankylosing spondylitis. Study-level results: The clones that were linked to disease were reported to be significantly enriched in matched synovial fluid samples from ankylosing spondylitis patients. Some motif variants had been reported before (in reactive arthritis synovial fluid and blood). A TCR beta motif made of roughly eight highly homologous variants seemed typical of ankylosing spondylitis blood.

J is TRBJ1-2 and V is TRBV20-1; perhaps TRBD1 as D (5 bases). The sample consisted of blood, either unsorted or a sorted T cell fraction (not recorded which). The source is a male donor with ankylosing spondylitis. The CDR3 DNA is TGCAGTGCTAGGGTCCCCCAGGGCCACTATGGCTACACCTTC. Amino acid sequence: CSARVPQGHYGYTF.